A single sample gave rise to the 10 T cell receptor beta chains below, sequenced in a study of T-cell memory formation after mild COVID-19. TCRdb re-called the 5' RACE reads with MiXCR, one entry per CDR3 protein. The repertoire consists of 92,000 or so distinct CDR3 sequences, with less than 15% occurring once and the leading ten covering 27%. Sequencing was performed on PBMCs or a T cell subset sorted from them (not recorded which). The receptors were gathered from an adult woman who had mild COVID-19 (a few samples of this study predate the infection). Cell type and time point are not known.

The gene calls are TRBV20-1 and TRBJ2-1; no clear D. Germline CDR1 is DFQATT and CDR2 is SNEGSKA (reference sequence). The V gene lost 1 base and the J gene lost 8 bases, with 12 bases spanning the gap. There are 13 residues in the CDR3. The CDR3 DNA follows: TGCAGTGCTAGAGGGGCTAGGACGTATGAGCAGTTCTTC. Protein: CSARGARTYEQFF.

This chain uses TRBV5-6 with TRBJ2-5; a weak D match, TRBD1 (6 bases). The CDR3 has 16 residues. The V gene lost 4 bases and the J gene lost 3 bases, with 19 bases spanning the gap. The germline gives CDR1 SGHDT, CDR2 YYEEEE. CDR3 DNA: TGTGCCAGCAGCCTGGGGGCAGGGGTACAGAAAGAGACCCAGTACTTC. It is translated as CASSLGAGVQKETQYF.

This clonotype has just a few counts. The V and J genes are TRBV6-5 and TRBJ2-1; D gene unclear. CDR3 length equals 13 residues. Germline CDR1 MNHEY, CDR2 SVGAGI. Trimming cost V 10 bases and J 0 bases, with 10 bases left between them. CDR3 residues: CATYRNSYNEQFF. The CDR3 nucleotides read TGTGCCACCTACCGCAACTCCTACAATGAGCAGTTCTTC.

This clonotype was counted between two and nine times. This chain connects TRBV5-1 to TRBJ2-1, with 7 bases that match TRBD1. The length of the CDR3 is 15 residues. Germline lookup yields CDR1 SGHRS and CDR2 YFSETQ. V dropped 4 bases and J dropped 1; count of bases not matched to a gene: 5. CDR3 coding DNA: TGCGCCAGCAGCAATCCGGGACAGTCCTACAATGAGCAGTTCTTC. Protein: CASSNPGQSYNEQFF.

This rearrangement joins TRBV12-3 or TRBV12-4 to TRBJ2-7, with TRBD1 matching 9 bases. V gave up 1 base and J gave up 3 bases; unmatched junction bases: 4. The CDR3 has 15 amino acids. The CDR3 sequence is CASSLDRGLGYEQYF. The CDR3, as DNA: TGTGCCAGCAGTTTAGACAGGGGGCTTGGCTACGAGCAGTACTTC.

This clonotype has just a few counts. The rearrangement uses TRBV4-3 and TRBJ2-1; 7 bases match TRBD2. V lost 0 bases and J lost 9; bases outside the gene matches: 11. This CDR3 is built from 16 residues. Germline V gene data show CDR1 as LGHNA and CDR2 as YSLEER. CDR3 coding DNA: TGCGCCAGCAGCCAAGATTGGGGGGGTAGGTTGGGTGAGCAGTTCTTC. Protein: CASSQDWGGRLGEQFF.

The genes are TRBV5-1 and TRBJ1-1; 9 bases agree with TRBD1. Trimming cost V 3 bases and J 1 base; bases outside gene matches: 4. Per germline, CDR1 SGHRS and CDR2 YFSETQ. This CDR3 has 15 amino acids. CDR3 sequence: CASSSGQGPNTEAFF. CDR3 DNA: TGCGCCAGCAGCTCGGGACAGGGCCCGAACACTGAAGCTTTCTTT. The full variable domain, completed using reference TRBV5-1 and TRBJ1-1, is KAGVTQTPRYLIKTRGQQVTLSCSPISGHRSVSWYQQTPGQGLQFLFEYFSETQRNKGNFPGRFSGRQFSNSRSEMNVSTLELGDSALYLCASSSGQGPNTEAFFGQGTRLTVV.

The chain links TRBV9 to TRBJ2-5, with TRBD1 identical over 8 bases. This CDR3 region has 17 residues. From germline, CDR1 is SGDLS and CDR2 YYNGEE. After removal of 0 bases from V and 4 bases from J, the junction contained 11 bases not matched to a gene. The CDR3 loop is CASSVVGQGALSETQYF. As DNA, the CDR3 is TGTGCCAGCAGCGTAGTGGGGCAGGGGGCTTTGTCAGAGACCCAGTACTTC.

Only a few counts were recorded for this clonotype. The chain joins TRBV3-1 to TRBJ1-2, with 9 bases aligning to TRBD1. V lost 0 bases to trimming and J lost 5 bases; unmatched junction nucleotides: 10. This CDR3 spans 17 amino acids. The V gene's germline CDR1 is LGHDT and CDR2 YNNKEL (reference sequence). Here the CDR3 DNA reads TGTGCCAGCAGCCAAGATCTGGACAGGGGAAGTAGGTATGGCTACACCTTC. Translation: CASSQDLDRGSRYGYTF.

The table lists this clonotype with a few counts. This chain links TRBV29-1 with TRBJ1-3; no clear D gene. The germline V gene has CDR1 SQVTM and CDR2 ANQGSEA. The CDR3 has 12 amino acids. The V end was cut by 4 bases, the J end by 9 bases, with 13 bases between. The CDR3 bases are TGCAGCGTTGTATCCGTCCGAGGCACCATATATTTT. This gives the protein CSVVSVRGTIYF.